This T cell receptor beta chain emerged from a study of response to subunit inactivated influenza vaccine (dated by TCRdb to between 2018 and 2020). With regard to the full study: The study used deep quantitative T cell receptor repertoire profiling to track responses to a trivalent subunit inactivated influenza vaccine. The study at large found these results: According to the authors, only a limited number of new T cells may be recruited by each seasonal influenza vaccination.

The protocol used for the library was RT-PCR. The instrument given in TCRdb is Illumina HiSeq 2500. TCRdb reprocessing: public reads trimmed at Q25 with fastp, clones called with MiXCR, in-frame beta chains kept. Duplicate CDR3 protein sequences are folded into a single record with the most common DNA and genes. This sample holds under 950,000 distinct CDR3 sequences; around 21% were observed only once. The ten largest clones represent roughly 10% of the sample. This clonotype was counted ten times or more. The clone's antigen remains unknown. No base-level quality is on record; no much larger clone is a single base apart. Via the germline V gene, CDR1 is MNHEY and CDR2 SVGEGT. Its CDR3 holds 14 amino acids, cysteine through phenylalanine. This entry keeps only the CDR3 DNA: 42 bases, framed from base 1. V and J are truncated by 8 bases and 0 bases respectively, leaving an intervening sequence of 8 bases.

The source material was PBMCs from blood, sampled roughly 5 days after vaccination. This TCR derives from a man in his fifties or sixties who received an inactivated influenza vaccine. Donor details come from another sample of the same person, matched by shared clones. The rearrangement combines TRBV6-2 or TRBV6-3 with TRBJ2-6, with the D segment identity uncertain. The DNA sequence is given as TGTGCCAGCCGGTTTGACTCTGGGGCCAACGTCCTGACTTTC. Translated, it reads CASRFDSGANVLTF.